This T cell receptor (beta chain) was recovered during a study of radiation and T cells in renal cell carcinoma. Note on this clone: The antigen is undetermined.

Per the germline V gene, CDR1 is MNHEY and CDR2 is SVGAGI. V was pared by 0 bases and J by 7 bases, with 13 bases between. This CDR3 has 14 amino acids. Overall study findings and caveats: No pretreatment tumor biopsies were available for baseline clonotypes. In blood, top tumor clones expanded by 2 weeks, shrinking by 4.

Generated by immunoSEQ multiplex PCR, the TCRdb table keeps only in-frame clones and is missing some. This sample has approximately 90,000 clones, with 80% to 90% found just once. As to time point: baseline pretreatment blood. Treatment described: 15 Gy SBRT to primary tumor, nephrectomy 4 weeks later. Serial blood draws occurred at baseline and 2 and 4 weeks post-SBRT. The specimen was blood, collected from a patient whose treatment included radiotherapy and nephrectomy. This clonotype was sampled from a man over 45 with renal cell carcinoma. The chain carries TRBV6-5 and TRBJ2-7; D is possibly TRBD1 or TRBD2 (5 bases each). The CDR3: CASSYSFRGREQYF. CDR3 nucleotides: TGTGCCAGCAGTTACTCCTTCCGGGGACGAGAGCAGTACTTC.